These 32 T cell receptor beta chains came from one sample sequenced in a study of shared clonotypes between healthy human individuals. TCRdb's copy holds only in-frame clones and misses some; the assay was immunoSEQ multiplex PCR. Of some 1.5 million clones in the sample, roughly 96% were seen once. Sequencing was carried out using naive CD4+ T cells sorted from blood. Sample subset: CD45RA+ positively selected. Source of these receptors: a man under 40 in good health.

The chain carries TRBV28 and TRBJ2-7; 7 bases are a match to TRBD1. CDR1 is MDHEN, CDR2 SYDVKM, per germline. This CDR3 has 14 amino acids. The ends lost 5 bases at V and 0 bases at J; junction bases unmatched: 4. The CDR3 spells CASSDREISYEQYF. In nucleotides, the CDR3 is TGTGCCAGCAGTGACAGGGAAATCTCCTACGAGCAGTACTTC.

The genes are TRBV7-8 and TRBJ1-4, with a possible D match to TRBD1 (6 bases). The CDR3 has 14 amino acids. Germline CDR1 and CDR2: SGHVS and FQNEAQ. V was clipped by 6 bases and J by 8 bases, with 16 bases between them. CDR3 sequence (DNA): TGTGCCAGCAGGGAAGGGGGGCGCGGGGAAAAACTGTTTTTT. It codes for CASREGGRGEKLFF. The variable domain in full, completed from reference TRBV7-8 and TRBJ1-4, reads GAGVSQSPRYKVAKRGQDVALRCDPISGHVSLFWYQQALGQGPEFLTYFQNEAQLDKSGLPSDRFFAERPEGSVSTLKIQRTQQEDSAVYLCASREGGRGEKLFFGSGTQLSVL.

The chain couples TRBV28 to TRBJ1-1; D ambiguous. This CDR3 has 14 amino acids. The germline V gene encodes CDR1 MDHEN and CDR2 SYDVKM. V dropped 7 bases and J dropped 6 bases, with 18 bases sitting between them. As DNA, the CDR3 is TGTGCCAGCACCCTGAACAAAGATTTGTCTGAAGCTTTCTTT. As protein: CASTLNKDLSEAFF.

This clone was counted a single time. This rearrangement joins TRBV7-6 to TRBJ2-1, with D tentatively TRBD1 or TRBD2 (5 bases each). V shed 2 bases and J shed 5 bases, with 16 bases lying between them. The CDR3 is made up of 16 amino acids. The germline gives CDR1 SGHVS, CDR2 FNYEAQ. The CDR3, as DNA: TGTGCCAGCAGCTTATTAGGATTAGGGACCAACAATGAGCAGTTCTTC. Translating it yields CASSLLGLGTNNEQFF. The full variable domain, with the rest looked up from reference TRBV7-6 and TRBJ2-1, is GAGVSQSPRYKVTKRGQDVALRCDPISGHVSLYWYRQALGQGPEFLTYFNYEAQQDKSGLPNDRFSAERPEGSISTLTIQRTEQRDSAMYRCASSLLGLGTNNEQFFGPGTRLTVL.

This chain connects TRBV4-3 to TRBJ2-2; D may be TRBD2 (6 bases). The V end lost 4 bases, the J end lost 4 bases, and 19 bases lay between the germline ends. CDR1 and CDR2 from the germline V gene are LGHNA and YSLEER. This CDR3 has 17 amino acids. The CDR3, as DNA: TGCGCCAGCAGCCCACGGTTTCGGGAGTTCGGCACCGGGGAGCTGTTTTTT. This codes for CASSPRFREFGTGELFF.

This chain uses TRBV7-2 with TRBJ2-2; 7 bases are shared with TRBD1. The V segment lost 5 bases and the J segment 0 bases; nucleotides outside the gene matches: 3. This CDR3 has 15 residues. Germline CDR1 and CDR2: SGHTA and FQGNSA. The CDR3 protein is CASSPQGANTGELFF. The CDR3 bases are TGTGCCAGCAGCCCCCAGGGGGCGAACACCGGGGAGCTGTTTTTT.

The gene calls are TRBV11-2 and TRBJ2-1; D uncertain. The CDR3 spans 15 residues. Germline V gene lookup returns CDR1 SGHAT and CDR2 FQNNGV. V lost 0 bases and J lost 0, with 6 bases in between. CDR3 nucleotide sequence: TGTGCCAGCAGCTTAGATCCTAGCTCCTACAATGAGCAGTTCTTC. It codes for CASSLDPSSYNEQFF.

The CDR3 nucleotides read TGTGCCAGCAGTTTCTACACTCCAACCACTAACTATGGCTACACCTTC. Encoded protein: CASSFYTPTTNYGYTF. V gene TRBV28 combines with J gene TRBJ1-2; no clear D gene. Trimming took off 3 bases at V and 0 bases at J, with 14 bases between the two ends. The CDR3 loop spans 16 amino acids. Germline CDR1 MDHEN, CDR2 SYDVKM.

The gene calls are TRBV29-1 and TRBJ2-1; D not certain. There are 11 residues in the CDR3. The germline V gene has CDR1 SQVTM and CDR2 ANQGSEA. Trimming took off 3 bases at V and 6 bases at J, with 6 bases between the two ends. The CDR3 loop is CSVEAPNEQFF. Written as DNA, the CDR3 is TGCAGCGTTGAGGCACCCAATGAGCAGTTCTTC.

The J gene is TRBJ2-2, the V gene TRBV4-3, with 8 bases lining up with TRBD2. Per germline, CDR1 LGHNA and CDR2 YSLEER. Unmatched junction bases numbered 12, after V lost 0 bases and J lost 3 bases. The CDR3 covers 19 residues. CDR3 residues: CASSQDLTSGSADTGELFF. CDR3 sequence (DNA): TGCGCCAGCAGCCAAGATCTAACCAGCGGGAGCGCGGACACCGGGGAGCTGTTTTTT.

The rearrangement uses TRBV20-1 and TRBJ2-3; D may match TRBD1 or TRBD2 (5 bases each). Germline-derived CDR1 and CDR2 are DFQATT and SNEGSKA (reference sequence). V was pared by 7 bases and J by 3 bases, with 8 bases between. The CDR3 sequence is 11 residues long. The CDR3 protein is CSVGDTDTQYF. DNA for the CDR3: TGCAGTGTGGGGGATACAGATACGCAGTATTTT.

CDR3 bases: TGTGCCAGCAAAATAGCGGGAGTCTCCTACAATGAGCAGTTCTTC. It encodes CASKIAGVSYNEQFF. The rearrangement joins TRBV6-5 to TRBJ2-1, with 9 bases matching TRBD2. Looked up from germline, CDR1 is MNHEY and CDR2 is SVGAGI. This CDR3 comprises 15 residues. V dropped 7 bases and J dropped 0; count of bases not matched to a gene: 4.

The CDR3 nucleotides are TGTGCCAGCAGCTTAACTGCGGCCAGAAGCTCCTACGAGCAGTACTTC. The encoded protein is CASSLTAARSSYEQYF. The chain carries TRBV7-3 and TRBJ2-7; D remains ambiguous. CDR3 length: 16 amino acids. The germline gives CDR1 SGHTA, CDR2 FQGTGA. Trimming removed 0 bases at V and 0 bases at J, with 12 bases between.

The gene calls are TRBV28 and TRBJ2-5, with D possibly matching TRBD1 (6 bases). V was shortened by 5 bases and J by 5 bases, with 21 bases between the two germline ends. This CDR3 spans 16 amino acids. CDR1 is MDHEN and CDR2 is SYDVKM in the germline V gene. The chain's CDR3 is CASSNLGTSLRETQYF. The CDR3 DNA reads TGTGCCAGCAGTAACCTCGGGACATCCCTCCGGGAGACCCAGTACTTC.

This clone was recorded once. The chain recombines TRBV28 with TRBJ2-7; D unresolved. The V end was cut by 3 bases, the J end by 0 bases, with 9 bases between. CDR3 size: 14 residues. CDR1 and CDR2 (germline): MDHEN, SYDVKM. CDR3 sequence: CASSFHLSSYEQYF. DNA of the CDR3: TGTGCCAGCAGTTTCCACTTGAGCTCCTACGAGCAGTACTTC.

Comments on this clone: The sample holds other DNA sequences that translate to the same CDR3. This rearrangement joins TRBV28 to TRBJ2-2; D is uncertain. With 4 bases removed from V and 2 bases from J, the gap between germline ends came to 2 bases. Germline CDR1 is MDHEN and CDR2 is SYDVKM. The CDR3 has 12 residues. CDR3 DNA sequence: TGTGCCAGCAGTTCCAACACCGGGGAGCTGTTTTTT. Protein product: CASSSNTGELFF.

The rearrangement joins TRBV18 to TRBJ2-1, with D unresolved. V was clipped by 4 bases and J by 10 bases, with 8 bases between them. The germline V gene encodes CDR1 KGHSH and CDR2 LQKENI. CDR3 length equals 11 residues. The CDR3 loop is CASSLPPEQFF. The CDR3 nucleotides are TGTGCCAGCTCACTCCCCCCAGAGCAGTTCTTC.

The DNA for the CDR3 is TGTGCCAGCTCACCACCGGGACAGGATAATCCCACCGGGGAGCTGTTTTTT. It encodes CASSPPGQDNPTGELFF. The rearrangement uses TRBV18 and TRBJ2-2, with 8 bases aligning to TRBD1. With 0 bases clipped from V and 4 bases from J, the junction kept 7 bases outside the gene matches. CDR3 size: 17 residues. Germline-derived CDR1 and CDR2 are KGHSH and LQKENI.

The chain employs TRBV5-4 and TRBJ1-3; 9 bases map to TRBD1. V shed 1 base and J 4 bases; nucleotides not matched to a gene: 9. The CDR3 spans 17 residues. The V gene's germline CDR1 is SGHNT and CDR2 YYREEE (reference sequence). Written as DNA, the CDR3 is TGTGCCAGCAGCTTGCCCCCGGGACAGGGAGAAGGAAACACCATATATTTT. The encoded protein is CASSLPPGQGEGNTIYF.

V is TRBV12-5 and J is TRBJ2-3; TRBD2 aligns across 7 bases. The trim removed 5 bases at V and 0 bases at J, leaving 8 bases unmatched. This CDR3 is 16 amino acids long. CDR1 is LGHNT and CDR2 is FRNRAP in the germline V gene. CDR3 sequence (DNA): TGTGCTAGTGGTCCCTCCCTAGCGGAAAGCACAGATACGCAGTATTTT. This translates into CASGPSLAESTDTQYF.

The chain joins TRBV15 to TRBJ2-7; TRBD1 matches at 9 bases. This CDR3 has 16 residues. V lost 2 bases, J lost 6 bases, and 11 bases stayed unmatched. The germline CDR1 and CDR2 sequences are LNHNV and YYDKDF (reference sequence). The CDR3 sequence is CATSRPIGTGFREQYF. CDR3 sequence (DNA): TGTGCCACCAGCAGACCAATCGGGACAGGGTTTCGCGAGCAGTACTTC.

Concerning this clone: The identical CDR3 is also encoded by other nucleotide sequences in the sample. The V gene is TRBV9, the J gene TRBJ2-7; D not certain. The V gene lost 0 bases and the J gene lost 0 bases, with 10 bases spanning the gap. The germline gives CDR1 SGDLS, CDR2 YYNGEE. The CDR3 consists of 15 residues. CDR3 region: CASSVEPGTSYEQYF. CDR3 nucleotide sequence: TGTGCCAGCAGCGTAGAGCCAGGTACCTCCTACGAGCAGTACTTC.

This clone was observed a single time. The chain uses TRBV5-1 and TRBJ2-5; 11 nucleotides agree with TRBD2. CDR1 and CDR2 (germline): SGHRS, YFSETQ. V trimming: 0 bases; J trimming: 3 bases; junction bases outside the gene matches: 4. CDR3 length equals 16 residues. CDR3 nucleotide sequence: TGCGCCAGCAGCTTGGCCTTAGCGGGAGGGGAAGAGACCCAGTACTTC. Amino acid sequence: CASSLALAGGEETQYF.

The chain carries TRBV28 and TRBJ2-1; 7 positions agree with TRBD1. CDR1 and CDR2 from the germline V gene are MDHEN and SYDVKM. V shed 3 bases, J shed 4 bases, and the junction held 6 bases outside the gene matches. This CDR3 region has 15 residues. CDR3 in amino acids: CASSFRGKLYNEQFF. As DNA, the CDR3 is TGTGCCAGCAGTTTCAGGGGGAAACTTTACAATGAGCAGTTCTTC. The variable domain in full, completed from reference TRBV28 and TRBJ2-1, reads DVKVTQSSRYLVKRTGEKVFLECVQDMDHENMFWYRQDPGLGLRLIYFSYDVKMKEKGDIPEGYSVSREKKERFSLILESASTNQTSMYLCASSFRGKLYNEQFFGPGTRLTVL.

CDR3 nucleotides: TGTGCCAGCAGTTCCGCCGGGGTAGGGGTCTACGAGCAGTACTTC. Residues: CASSSAGVGVYEQYF. The V call is TRBV27, the J call TRBJ2-7; D possibly uses TRBD1 or TRBD2 (5 bases each). This CDR3 region has 15 residues. Germline values: CDR1 MNHEY, CDR2 SMNVEV (reference sequence). Trimming shortened V by 4 bases and J by 3 bases, and 16 bases separated the two germline ends.

The CDR3 protein is CASSYRVDEQYF. In DNA, the CDR3 is TGTGCCAGCAGTTATCGGGTCGACGAGCAGTACTTC. The rearrangement joins TRBV6-6 to TRBJ2-7, with D unclear. The CDR3 covers 12 residues. V was pared by 3 bases and J by 5 bases, with 8 bases between. Germline CDR1 and CDR2: MNHNY and SVGAGI (reference sequence).

This chain uses TRBV27 with TRBJ2-7; D possibly corresponds to TRBD2 (6 bases). Trimming stripped 6 bases from V and 1 base from J, with 13 bases between. CDR1 and CDR2 (germline): MNHEY, SMNVEV (reference sequence). This CDR3 has 14 residues. The CDR3 sequence: CASRGRRLSYEQYF. The CDR3 coding sequence is TGTGCCAGCAGGGGGAGGAGGCTTTCCTACGAGCAGTACTTC.

This chain uses TRBV5-8 with TRBJ1-3, with D uncertain. Trimming took off 1 base at V and 0 bases at J, with 8 bases between the two ends. The CDR3 covers 15 residues. The germline V gene encodes CDR1 SGHTS and CDR2 YDEGEE. CDR3 sequence: CASSLRPSSGNTIYF. The CDR3 nucleotides are TGTGCCAGCAGCTTGCGCCCCAGCTCTGGAAACACCATATATTTT.

This clone was counted a single time. V and J are TRBV7-9 and TRBJ1-3; D unclear. Germline CDR1 is SEHNR and CDR2 is FQNEAQ (reference sequence). Trimming removed 6 bases at V and 4 bases at J, with 19 bases between. The CDR3 has 16 amino acids. The CDR3 sequence is CASSSMDPFHGNTIYF. DNA for the CDR3: TGTGCCAGCAGTTCAATGGACCCCTTTCACGGAAACACCATATATTTT.

The chain employs TRBV7-9 and TRBJ2-2; 7 positions match TRBD1. The CDR3 sequence is 17 residues long. The V gene's germline CDR1 is SEHNR and CDR2 FQNEAQ (reference sequence). After removal of 4 bases from V and 0 bases from J, the junction contained 8 bases not matched to a gene. The CDR3 bases are TGTGCCAGCAGCTCCTGGGGACAGTTCGCGAACACCGGGGAGCTGTTTTTT. This encodes CASSSWGQFANTGELFF.

This sequence joins TRBV18 and TRBJ1-3; D unresolved. Germline V gene sequence: CDR1 KGHSH, CDR2 LQKENI. Between the trimmed V and J ends, which lost 5 bases and 0 bases, there was a span of 8 bases. The CDR3 totals 14 residues. DNA of the CDR3: TGTGCCAGCTCAGTCCAAAACTCTGGAAACACCATATATTTT. Amino acid sequence: CASSVQNSGNTIYF.

V usage is TRBV6-1 and J usage is TRBJ2-5, with D perhaps matching TRBD2 (6 bases). The CDR3 spans 15 residues. Germline V CDR1 and CDR2: MNHNS, SASEGT. The germline V and J ends were trimmed by 6 bases and 3 bases, with 17 bases remaining between them. CDR3 loop: CASRIDPGVEETQYF. The CDR3, as DNA: TGTGCCAGCAGGATCGACCCGGGGGTCGAAGAGACCCAGTACTTC.